This T cell receptor beta chain was identified in a study of blood T cell repertoires in COVID-19. Study at large: PBMCs, B-cell-depleted T cells, or T cells provided the cDNA or gDNA that made up the material.

This CDR3 is 13 amino acids long. From germline, CDR1 is MNHEY and CDR2 SMNVEV (reference sequence). The J segment lost 2 bases and the V segment lost 8 bases, leaving 6 bases of the junction unmatched. Produced via immunoSEQ multiplex PCR; TCRdb's table is partial and in-frame only. The sample consists of about 60,000 clones, about nine tenths of them appearing once. Input material: peripheral blood. The receptor comes from a man between 60 and 70 years old with acute or convalescent COVID-19. The chain has TRBV27 and TRBJ2-7, with TRBD1 matching over 7 bases. The CDR3 spells CASSTGLPYEQYF. The CDR3 coding sequence is TGTGCCAGCTCGACAGGGCTCCCCTACGAGCAGTACTTC.